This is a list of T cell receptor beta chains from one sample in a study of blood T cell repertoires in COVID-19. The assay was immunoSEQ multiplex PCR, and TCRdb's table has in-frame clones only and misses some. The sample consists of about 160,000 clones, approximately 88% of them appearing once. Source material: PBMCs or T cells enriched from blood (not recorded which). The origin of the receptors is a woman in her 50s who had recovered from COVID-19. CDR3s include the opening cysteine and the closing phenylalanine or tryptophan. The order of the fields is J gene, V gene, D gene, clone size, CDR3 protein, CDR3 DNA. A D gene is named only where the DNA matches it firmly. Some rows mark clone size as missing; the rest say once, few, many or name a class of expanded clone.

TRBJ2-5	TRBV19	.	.	CASSSLGSLSAETQYF	TGTGCCAGTAGCTCTTTGGGCAGTTTAAGTGCAGAGACCCAGTACTTC
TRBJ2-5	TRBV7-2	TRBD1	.	CASSSGTGAFETQYF	TGTGCCAGCAGCTCCGGGACAGGGGCGTTCGAGACCCAGTACTTC
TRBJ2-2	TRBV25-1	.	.	CASSGTVNTGELFF	TGTGCCAGCAGTGGGACAGTGAACACCGGGGAGCTGTTTTTT
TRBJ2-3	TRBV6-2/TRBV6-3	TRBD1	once	CASSYSGDTGGHTDTQYF	TGTGCCAGCAGTTACTCCGGGGACACAGGGGGCCACACAGATACGCAGTATTTT
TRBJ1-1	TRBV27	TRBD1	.	CASSSGGRGEAFF	TGTGCCAGCAGTTCAGGGGGCAGGGGTGAAGCTTTCTTT
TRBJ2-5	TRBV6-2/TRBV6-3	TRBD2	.	CASSSTSASQTQYF	TGTGCCAGCAGTTCGACTAGCGCTTCCCAGACCCAGTACTTC
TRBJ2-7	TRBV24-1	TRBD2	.	CATSDSRGVTEQYF	TGTGCCACCAGTGATTCACGGGGGGTCACCGAGCAGTACTTC
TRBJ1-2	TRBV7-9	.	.	CASSLGQDYGYTF	TGTGCCAGCAGCTTAGGACAGGACTATGGCTACACCTTC
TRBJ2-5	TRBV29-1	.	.	CSARGAPQYQETQYF	TGCAGCGCCCGGGGGGCACCACAGTACCAAGAGACCCAGTACTTC
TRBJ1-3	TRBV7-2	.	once	CASSQSAGSGNTIYF	TGTGCCAGCAGCCAAAGTGCGGGCTCTGGAAACACCATATATTTT
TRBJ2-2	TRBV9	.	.	CASSPGGRVGSTGELFF	TGTGCCAGCAGCCCCGGGGGTAGGGTCGGTAGTACCGGGGAGCTGTTTTTT
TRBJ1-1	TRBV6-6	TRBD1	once	CASSPPDRGETEAFF	TGTGCCAGCAGTCCCCCGGACAGGGGGGAGACTGAAGCTTTCTTT
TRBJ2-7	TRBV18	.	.	CASSPPSGYGYEQYF	TGTGCCAGCTCACCACCCTCGGGGTATGGGTACGAGCAGTACTTC
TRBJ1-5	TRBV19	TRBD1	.	CASSIATRGAQHF	TGTGCCAGTAGTATAGCGACCAGGGGGGCCCAGCATTTT
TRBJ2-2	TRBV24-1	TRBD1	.	CATSDSPGQGANTGELFF	TGTGCCACCAGTGATTCTCCGGGACAGGGGGCAAACACCGGGGAGCTGTTTTTT
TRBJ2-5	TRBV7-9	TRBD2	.	CASSLYGGARETQYF	TGTGCCAGCAGCTTATACGGGGGGGCCCGAGAGACCCAGTACTTC
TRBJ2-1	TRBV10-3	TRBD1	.	CAMAGQGYNEQFF	TGTGCCATGGCGGGACAGGGCTACAATGAGCAGTTCTTC
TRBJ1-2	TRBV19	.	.	CASSIGLGRGDGGYTF	TGTGCCAGTAGTATAGGTCTCGGCAGGGGAGACGGGGGCTACACCTTC
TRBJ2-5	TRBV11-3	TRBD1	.	CASSLGGQGETQYF	TGTGCCAGCAGCTTAGGAGGACAGGGCGAGACCCAGTACTTC
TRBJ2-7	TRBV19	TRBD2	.	CASKAGSHEQYF	TGTGCCAGTAAAGCGGGGTCCCACGAGCAGTACTTC
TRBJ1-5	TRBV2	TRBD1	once	CASSIGTGGGYGNQPQHF	TGTGCCAGCAGTATCGGGACAGGGGGAGGGTACGGCAATCAGCCCCAGCATTTT
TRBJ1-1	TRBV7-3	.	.	CASSLGQNTEAFF	TGTGCCAGCAGCTTAGGACAGAACACTGAAGCTTTCTTT
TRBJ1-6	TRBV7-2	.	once	CASSLAGFNSPLHF	TGTGCCAGCAGCTTGGCCGGGTTCAATTCACCCCTCCACTTT
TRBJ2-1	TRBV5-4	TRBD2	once	CASRPPGGGAYEQFF	TGTGCCAGCAGGCCCCCTGGCGGGGGGGCCTATGAGCAGTTCTTC
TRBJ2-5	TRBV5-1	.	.	CASSKDNVRVESETQYF	TGCGCCAGCAGCAAGGACAATGTTCGGGTCGAGTCAGAGACCCAGTACTTC
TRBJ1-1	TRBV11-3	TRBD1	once	CASKKTGPGEAFF	TGTGCCAGCAAGAAGACAGGGCCGGGTGAAGCTTTCTTT
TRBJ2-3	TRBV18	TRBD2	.	CASSTRTQSRGTDTQYF	TGTGCCAGCTCCACAAGGACTCAGTCGCGGGGGACAGATACGCAGTATTTT
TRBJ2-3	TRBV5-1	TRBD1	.	CASSVRDRRYDTQYF	TGCGCCAGCAGCGTCCGGGACAGAAGATACGATACGCAGTATTTT
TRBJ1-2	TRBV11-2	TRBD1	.	CASSWGQTVYGYTF	TGTGCCAGCAGCTGGGGACAGACGGTCTATGGCTACACCTTC
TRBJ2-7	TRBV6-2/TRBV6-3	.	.	CASSGRRIALHEQYF	TGTGCCAGCAGTGGCAGGAGGATAGCCCTCCACGAGCAGTACTTC
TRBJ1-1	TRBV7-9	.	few	CASSLSGGRGTEAFF	TGTGCCAGCAGCTTATCCGGGGGGCGCGGCACTGAAGCTTTCTTT
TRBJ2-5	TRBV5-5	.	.	CASSPGTGVAGGPETQYF	TGTGCCAGCAGCCCTGGGACAGGGGTAGCGGGGGGGCCAGAGACCCAGTACTTC
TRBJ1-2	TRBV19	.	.	CASTLSNYGYTF	TGTGCCAGTACCCTCTCTAACTATGGCTACACCTTC
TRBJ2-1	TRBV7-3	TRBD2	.	CASSSYGGGYNEQFF	TGTGCCAGCAGCTCATATGGCGGGGGGTACAATGAGCAGTTCTTC
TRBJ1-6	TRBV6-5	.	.	CASFNGAYNSPLHF	TGTGCCAGCTTTAATGGGGCGTATAATTCACCCCTCCACTTT
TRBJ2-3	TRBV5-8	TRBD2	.	CASSLAGLAGGPTDTQYF	TGTGCCAGCAGCTTGGCCGGACTAGCGGGGGGGCCGACAGATACGCAGTATTTT
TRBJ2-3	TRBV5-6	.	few	CASSLPAGTQYF	TGTGCCAGCAGCCTCCCCGCGGGTACGCAGTATTTT
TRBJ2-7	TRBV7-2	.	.	CASSLKYEQYF	TGTGCCAGCAGTCTAAAATACGAGCAGTACTTC
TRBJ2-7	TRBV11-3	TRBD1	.	CASSLDRGGQGADEQYF	TGTGCCAGCAGCTTAGATCGAGGCGGACAGGGGGCTGACGAGCAGTACTTC
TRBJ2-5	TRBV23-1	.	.	CASSQSDQGLQETQYF	TGCGCCAGCAGTCAATCGGACCAGGGGCTGCAAGAGACCCAGTACTTC
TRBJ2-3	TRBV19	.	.	CAREGTQYF	TGTGCCAGGGAGGGAACGCAGTATTTT
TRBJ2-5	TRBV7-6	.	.	CASSWTVYQETQYF	TGTGCCAGCAGCTGGACAGTGTACCAAGAGACCCAGTACTTC
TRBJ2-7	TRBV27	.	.	CASSLRGGYEQYF	TGTGCCAGCAGTTTAAGAGGCGGCTACGAGCAGTACTTC
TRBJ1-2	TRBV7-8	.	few	CASSSTGFYGYTF	TGTGCCAGCAGCTCGACAGGATTCTATGGCTACACCTTC
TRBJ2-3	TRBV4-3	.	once	CASSQTSSTDTQYF	TGCGCCAGCAGCCAGACATCTAGCACAGATACGCAGTATTTT
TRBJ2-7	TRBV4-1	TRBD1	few	CASSQVGDRGSYEQYF	TGCGCCAGCAGCCAAGTTGGGGACAGGGGCTCCTACGAGCAGTACTTC
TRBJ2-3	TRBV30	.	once	CAWSPSQRRTDTQYF	TGTGCCTGGAGCCCCAGTCAGCGGCGCACAGATACGCAGTATTTT
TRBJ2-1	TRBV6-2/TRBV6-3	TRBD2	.	CASSSIGSGGVNNEQFF	TGTGCCAGCAGTTCTATCGGGTCGGGGGGGGTCAACAATGAGCAGTTCTTC
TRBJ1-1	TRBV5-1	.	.	CASSLGGGRGNTEAFF	TGCGCCAGCAGCTTGGGGGGAGGGCGAGGGAACACTGAAGCTTTCTTT
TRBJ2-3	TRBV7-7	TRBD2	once	CASSLTRGTSGDTDTQYF	TGTGCTAGCAGCCTCACCAGGGGGACTAGCGGGGACACAGATACGCAGTATTTT
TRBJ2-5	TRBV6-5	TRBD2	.	CASSLGTSGVETQYF	TGTGCCAGCAGTCTCGGGACTAGCGGGGTCGAGACCCAGTACTTC
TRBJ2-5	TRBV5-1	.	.	CASSLGGLFQETQYF	TGCGCCAGCAGCTTGGGAGGGTTATTTCAAGAGACCCAGTACTTC
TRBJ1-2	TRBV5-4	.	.	CASSLGRGGYTF	TGTGCCAGCAGCTTGGGACGGGGTGGCTACACCTTC